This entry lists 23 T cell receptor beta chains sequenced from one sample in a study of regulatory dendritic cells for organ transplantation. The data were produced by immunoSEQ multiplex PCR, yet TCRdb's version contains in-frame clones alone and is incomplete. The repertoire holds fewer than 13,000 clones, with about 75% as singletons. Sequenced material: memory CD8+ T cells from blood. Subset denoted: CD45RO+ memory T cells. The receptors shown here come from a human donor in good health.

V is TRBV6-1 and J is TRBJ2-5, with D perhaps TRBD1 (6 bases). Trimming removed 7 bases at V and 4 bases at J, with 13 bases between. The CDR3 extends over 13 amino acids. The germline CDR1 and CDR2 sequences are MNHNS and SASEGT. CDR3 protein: CASTNREAETQYF. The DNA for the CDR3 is TGTGCCAGCACTAACAGGGAAGCAGAGACCCAGTACTTC.

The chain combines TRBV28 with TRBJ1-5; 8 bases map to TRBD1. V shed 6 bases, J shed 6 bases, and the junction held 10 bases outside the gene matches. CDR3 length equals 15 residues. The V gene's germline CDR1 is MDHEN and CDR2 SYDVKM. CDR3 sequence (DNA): TGTGCCAGCAGATACGTACAGGGGGGCGGTCAGCCCCAGCATTTT. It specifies CASRYVQGGGQPQHF.

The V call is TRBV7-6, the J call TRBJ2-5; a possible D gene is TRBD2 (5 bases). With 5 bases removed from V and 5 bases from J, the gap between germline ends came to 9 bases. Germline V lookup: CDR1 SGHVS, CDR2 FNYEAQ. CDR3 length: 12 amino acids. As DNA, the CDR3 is TGTGCCAGCAGCGCCACGGGGGAGACCCAGTACTTC. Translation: CASSATGETQYF.

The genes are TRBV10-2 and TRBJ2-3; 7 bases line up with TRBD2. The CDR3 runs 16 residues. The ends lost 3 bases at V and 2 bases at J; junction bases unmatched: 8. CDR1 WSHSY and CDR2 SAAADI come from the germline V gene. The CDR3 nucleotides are TGCGCCAGCAGTGATGGCGGGAGTTCTTCCACAGATACGCAGTATTTT. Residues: CASSDGGSSSTDTQYF.

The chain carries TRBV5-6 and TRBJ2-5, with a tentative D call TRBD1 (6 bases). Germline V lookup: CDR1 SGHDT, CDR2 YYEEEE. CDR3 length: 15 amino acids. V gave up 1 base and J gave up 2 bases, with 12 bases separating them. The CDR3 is CASSLKGGWQETQYF. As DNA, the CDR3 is TGTGCCAGCAGCTTGAAAGGGGGTTGGCAAGAGACCCAGTACTTC.

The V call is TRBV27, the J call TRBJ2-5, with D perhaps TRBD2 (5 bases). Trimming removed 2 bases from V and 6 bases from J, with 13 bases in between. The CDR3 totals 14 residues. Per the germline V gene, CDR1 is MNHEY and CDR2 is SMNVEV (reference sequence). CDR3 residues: CASSLRASWQTQYF. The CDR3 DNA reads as TGTGCCAGCAGTTTAAGGGCTAGCTGGCAGACCCAGTACTTC.

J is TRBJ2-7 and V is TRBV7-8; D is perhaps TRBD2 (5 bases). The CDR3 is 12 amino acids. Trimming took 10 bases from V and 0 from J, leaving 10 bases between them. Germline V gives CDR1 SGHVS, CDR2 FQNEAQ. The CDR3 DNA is TGTGCCACCGGGGTGAGCTCCTACGAGCAGTACTTC. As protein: CATGVSSYEQYF.

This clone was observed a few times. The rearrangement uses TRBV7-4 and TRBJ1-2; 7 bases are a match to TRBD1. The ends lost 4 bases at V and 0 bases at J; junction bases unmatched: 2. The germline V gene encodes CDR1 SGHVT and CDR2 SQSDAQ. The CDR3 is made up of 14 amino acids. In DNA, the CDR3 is TGTGCCAGCAGCTCAGGGGGTTCTAACTATGGCTACACCTTC. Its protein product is CASSSGGSNYGYTF.

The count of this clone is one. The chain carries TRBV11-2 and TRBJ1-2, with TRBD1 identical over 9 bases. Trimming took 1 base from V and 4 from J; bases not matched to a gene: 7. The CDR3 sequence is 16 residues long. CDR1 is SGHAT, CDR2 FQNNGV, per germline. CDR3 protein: CASSLAAGQGPYGYTF. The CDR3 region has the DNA TGTGCCAGCAGCTTAGCAGCGGGACAGGGCCCCTATGGCTACACCTTC. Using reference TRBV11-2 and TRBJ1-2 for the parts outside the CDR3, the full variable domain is EAGVAQSPRYKIIEKRQSVAFWCNPISGHATLYWYQQILGQGPKLLIQFQNNGVVDDSQLPKDRFSAERLKGVDSTLKIQPAKLEDSAVYLCASSLAAGQGPYGYTFGSGTRLTVV.

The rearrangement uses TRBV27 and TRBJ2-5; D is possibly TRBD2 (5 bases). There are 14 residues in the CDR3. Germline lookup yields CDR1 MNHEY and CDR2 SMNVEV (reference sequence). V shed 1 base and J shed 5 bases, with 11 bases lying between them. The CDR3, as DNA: TGTGCCAGCAGTTTATATACGGGGTACGAGACCCAGTACTTC. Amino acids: CASSLYTGYETQYF.

CDR3 bases: TGTGCCAGCAGTGAGCAGAGCTCTGGGGCCAACGTCCTGACTTTC. It codes for CASSEQSSGANVLTF. The chain couples TRBV6-1 to TRBJ2-6, with D unresolved. The CDR3 runs 15 residues. The germline V gene has CDR1 MNHNS and CDR2 SASEGT. The V end was cut by 3 bases, the J end by 0 bases, with 6 bases between.

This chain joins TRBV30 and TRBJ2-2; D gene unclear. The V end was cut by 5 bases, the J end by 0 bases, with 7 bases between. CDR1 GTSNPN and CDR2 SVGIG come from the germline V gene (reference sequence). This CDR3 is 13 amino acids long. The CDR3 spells CAWVTPNTGELFF. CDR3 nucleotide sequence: TGTGCCTGGGTTACCCCGAACACCGGGGAGCTGTTTTTT.

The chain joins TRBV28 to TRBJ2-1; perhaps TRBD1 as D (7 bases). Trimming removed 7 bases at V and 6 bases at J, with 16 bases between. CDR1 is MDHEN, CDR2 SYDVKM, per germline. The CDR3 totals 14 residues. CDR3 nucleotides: TGTGCCAGCACGGAGGGACAGCGGTTCAATGAGCAGTTCTTC. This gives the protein CASTEGQRFNEQFF.

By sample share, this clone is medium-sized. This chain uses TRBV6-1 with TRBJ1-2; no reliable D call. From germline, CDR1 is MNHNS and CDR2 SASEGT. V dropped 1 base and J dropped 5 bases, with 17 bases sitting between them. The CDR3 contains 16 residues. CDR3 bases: TGTGCCAGCAGTGAAGATGCGGCGGTACTGGTGTATGGCTACACCTTC. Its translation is CASSEDAAVLVYGYTF.

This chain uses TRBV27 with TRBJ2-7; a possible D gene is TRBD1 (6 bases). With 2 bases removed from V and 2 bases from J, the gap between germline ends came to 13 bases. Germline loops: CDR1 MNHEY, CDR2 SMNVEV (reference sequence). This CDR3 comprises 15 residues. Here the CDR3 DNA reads TGTGCCAGCAGTTTAGGGGACACCGGCACCTACGAGCAGTACTTC. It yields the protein CASSLGDTGTYEQYF.

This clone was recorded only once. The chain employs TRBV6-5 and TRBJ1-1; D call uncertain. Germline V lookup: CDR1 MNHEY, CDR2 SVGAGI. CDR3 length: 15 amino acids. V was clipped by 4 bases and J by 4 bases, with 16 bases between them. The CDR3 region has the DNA TGTGCCAGCAGTTGGAGGGCCGAGGGCGGCACTGAAGCTTTCTTT. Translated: CASSWRAEGGTEAFF.

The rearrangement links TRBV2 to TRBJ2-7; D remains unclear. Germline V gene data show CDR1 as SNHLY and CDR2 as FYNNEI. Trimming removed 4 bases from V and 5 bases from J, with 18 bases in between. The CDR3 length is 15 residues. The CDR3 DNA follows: TGTGCCAGCAGTGTGTGGTTCACCGAAAGGGACGAGCAGTACTTC. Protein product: CASSVWFTERDEQYF.

CDR3 bases: TGTGCCAGCGGCAAAAGCGGGGATCAAGAGACCCAGTACTTC. Amino acid sequence: CASGKSGDQETQYF. The rearrangement joins TRBV7-3 to TRBJ2-5, with 7 positions matching TRBD2. This CDR3 has 14 amino acids. The germline V gene encodes CDR1 SGHTA and CDR2 FQGTGA. Trimming at V came to 8 bases and at J to 2 bases, leaving 8 bases not matched to a gene.

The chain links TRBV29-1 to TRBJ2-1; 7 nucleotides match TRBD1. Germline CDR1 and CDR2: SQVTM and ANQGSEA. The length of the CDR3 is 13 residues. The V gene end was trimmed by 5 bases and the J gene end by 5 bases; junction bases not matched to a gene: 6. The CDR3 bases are TGCAGCGTTCCTGGACAGGTGAACAATGAGCAGTTCTTC. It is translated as CSVPGQVNNEQFF.

CDR3 sequence reads: CASSQDQRRNNEQFF. CDR3 DNA sequence: TGCGCCAGCAGCCAAGATCAGAGGCGGAACAATGAGCAGTTCTTC. The chain uses TRBV4-3 and TRBJ2-1; D is unresolved. Per germline, CDR1 LGHNA and CDR2 YSLEER. The CDR3 has 15 amino acids. V was pared by 0 bases and J by 5 bases, with 11 bases between.

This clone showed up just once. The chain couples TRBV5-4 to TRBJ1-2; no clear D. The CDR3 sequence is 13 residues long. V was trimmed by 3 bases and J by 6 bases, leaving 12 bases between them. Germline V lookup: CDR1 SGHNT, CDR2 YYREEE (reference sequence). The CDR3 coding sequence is TGTGCCAGCAGCTCGTTAGGGCCCAATGGCTACACCTTC. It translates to CASSSLGPNGYTF.

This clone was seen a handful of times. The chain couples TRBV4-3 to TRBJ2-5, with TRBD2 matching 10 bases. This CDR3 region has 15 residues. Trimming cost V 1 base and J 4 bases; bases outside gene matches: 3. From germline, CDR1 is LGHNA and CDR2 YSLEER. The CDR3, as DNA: TGCGCCAGCAGCCAAGGAGCGGGAGGGTTAGAGACCCAGTACTTC. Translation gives CASSQGAGGLETQYF.

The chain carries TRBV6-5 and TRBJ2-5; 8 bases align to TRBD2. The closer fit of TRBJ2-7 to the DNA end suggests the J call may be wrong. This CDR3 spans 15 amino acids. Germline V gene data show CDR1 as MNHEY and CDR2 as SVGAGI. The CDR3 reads CASSPQRGSSYEQYF. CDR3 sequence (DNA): TGTGCCAGCAGTCCCCAGCGGGGGAGCTCCTACGAGCAGTACTTC.